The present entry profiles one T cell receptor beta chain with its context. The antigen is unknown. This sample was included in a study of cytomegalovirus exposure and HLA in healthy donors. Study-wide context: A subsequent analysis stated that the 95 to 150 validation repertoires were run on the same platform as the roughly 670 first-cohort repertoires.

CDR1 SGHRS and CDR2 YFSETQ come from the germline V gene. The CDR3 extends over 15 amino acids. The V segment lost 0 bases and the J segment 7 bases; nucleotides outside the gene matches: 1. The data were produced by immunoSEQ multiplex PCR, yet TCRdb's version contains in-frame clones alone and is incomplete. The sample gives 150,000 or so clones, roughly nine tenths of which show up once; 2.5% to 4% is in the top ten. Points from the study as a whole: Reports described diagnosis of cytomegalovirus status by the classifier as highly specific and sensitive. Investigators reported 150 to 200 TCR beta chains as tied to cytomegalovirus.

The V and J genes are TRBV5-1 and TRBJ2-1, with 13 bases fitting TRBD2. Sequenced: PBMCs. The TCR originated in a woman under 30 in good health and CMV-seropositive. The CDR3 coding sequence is TGCGCCAGCAGCTTGGAGGGACTAGCGGGAAATGAGCAGTTCTTC. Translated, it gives CASSLEGLAGNEQFF.